The clone carrying this T cell receptor beta chain was seen a handful of times. No antigen is known for it. The data belong to a study of T cells in Graves' hyperthyroidism and ophthalmopathy. Study-level results: Ophthalmopathy got predicted by the model a median around 6.8 months before its onset. Appearing also in blood were most of the thyroid clonotypes expanded above 0.001.

Over 18 months, lack of ophthalmopathy progression marked Graves' hyperthyroidism as stable. Any patient presenting with uncontrolled infection, other autoimmune disease, pregnancy or lactation was left out. CDR3 length: 14 amino acids. With 4 bases clipped from V and 10 bases from J, the junction kept 3 bases outside the gene matches. The germline V gene has CDR1 MGHRA and CDR2 YSYEKL. Amplification of TCR beta CDR3 regions was performed using RNA transcripts as template. During a first-round RT-PCR of the TCR CDR3, the HTBI primer set was used. TCRdb reprocessed the multiplex PCR reads with MiXCR, giving one entry per CDR3 protein. The sample lists around 690,000 distinct CDR3 sequences, 17% occurring once.

The V gene is TRBV4-1, the J gene TRBJ1-6, with 11 bases matching TRBD1. Sequencing input: blood. This receptor was obtained from a man over 45 with Graves' hyperthyroidism. The CDR3 protein is CASSPGQGASPLHF. Written as DNA, the CDR3 is TGCGCCAGCAGCCCTGGACAGGGGGCGTCACCCCTCCACTTT.